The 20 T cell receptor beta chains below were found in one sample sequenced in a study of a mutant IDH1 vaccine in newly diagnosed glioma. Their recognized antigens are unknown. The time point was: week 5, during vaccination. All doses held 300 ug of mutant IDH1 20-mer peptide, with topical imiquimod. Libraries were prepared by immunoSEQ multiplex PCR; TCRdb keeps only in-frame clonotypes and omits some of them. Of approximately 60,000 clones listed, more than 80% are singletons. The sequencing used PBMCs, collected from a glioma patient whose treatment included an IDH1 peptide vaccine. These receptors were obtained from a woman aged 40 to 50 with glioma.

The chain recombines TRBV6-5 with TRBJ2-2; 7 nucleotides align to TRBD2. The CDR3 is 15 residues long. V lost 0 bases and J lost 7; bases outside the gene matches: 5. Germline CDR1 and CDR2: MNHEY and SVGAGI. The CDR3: CASSYSLRGGGELFF. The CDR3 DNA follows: TGTGCCAGCAGTTACTCCCTCCGCGGGGGCGGGGAGCTGTTTTTT.

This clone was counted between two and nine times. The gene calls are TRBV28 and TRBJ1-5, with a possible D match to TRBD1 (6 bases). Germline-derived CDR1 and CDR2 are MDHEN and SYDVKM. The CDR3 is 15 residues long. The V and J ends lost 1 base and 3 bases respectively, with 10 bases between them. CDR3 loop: CASSLSGEDNQPQHF. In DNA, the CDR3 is TGTGCCAGCAGTTTATCAGGGGAAGACAATCAGCCCCAGCATTTT. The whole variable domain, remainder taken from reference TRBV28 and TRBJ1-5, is DVKVTQSSRYLVKRTGEKVFLECVQDMDHENMFWYRQDPGLGLRLIYFSYDVKMKEKGDIPEGYSVSREKKERFSLILESASTNQTSMYLCASSLSGEDNQPQHFGDGTRLSIL.

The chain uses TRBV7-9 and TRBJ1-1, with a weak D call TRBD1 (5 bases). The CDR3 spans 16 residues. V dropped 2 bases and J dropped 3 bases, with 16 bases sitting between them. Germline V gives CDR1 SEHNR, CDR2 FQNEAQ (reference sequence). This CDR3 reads CASSLSIVGGYTEAFF. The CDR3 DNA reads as TGTGCCAGCAGCTTATCGATTGTTGGGGGTTACACTGAAGCTTTCTTT.

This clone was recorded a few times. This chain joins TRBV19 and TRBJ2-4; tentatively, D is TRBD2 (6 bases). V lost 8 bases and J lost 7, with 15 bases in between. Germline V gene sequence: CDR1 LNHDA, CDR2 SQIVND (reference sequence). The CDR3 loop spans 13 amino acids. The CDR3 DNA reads TGTGCCAGTCTCGGGACCGGAGGGAACATTCAGTACTTC. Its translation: CASLGTGGNIQYF.

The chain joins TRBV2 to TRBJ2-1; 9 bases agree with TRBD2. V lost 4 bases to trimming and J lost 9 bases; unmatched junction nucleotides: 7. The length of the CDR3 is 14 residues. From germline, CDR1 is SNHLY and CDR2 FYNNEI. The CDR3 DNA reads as TGTGCCAGCAGTGCTGCGGGGGGGCCCGGTGAGCAGTTCTTC. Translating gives CASSAAGGPGEQFF.

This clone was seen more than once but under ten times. The DNA for the CDR3 is TGTGCCAGAAGCTTAGTGCCAACCCGAGGGGACACTGAAGCTTTCTTT. Its protein is CARSLVPTRGDTEAFF. V gene TRBV7-5 combines with J gene TRBJ1-1. TRBV7-5 is termed a pseudogene. The CDR3 has 16 residues.

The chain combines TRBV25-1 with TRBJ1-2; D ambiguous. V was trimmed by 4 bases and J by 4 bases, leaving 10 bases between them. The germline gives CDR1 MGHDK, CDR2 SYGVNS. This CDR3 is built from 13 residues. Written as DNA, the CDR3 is TGTGCCAGCAGTGGAGGACGGCTCTATGGCTACACCTTC. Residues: CASSGGRLYGYTF.

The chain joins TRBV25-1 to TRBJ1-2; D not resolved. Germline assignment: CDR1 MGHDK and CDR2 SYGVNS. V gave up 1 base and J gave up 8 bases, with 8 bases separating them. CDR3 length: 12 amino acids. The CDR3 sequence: CASSESPMGYTF. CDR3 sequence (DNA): TGTGCCAGCAGTGAATCTCCCATGGGCTACACCTTC.

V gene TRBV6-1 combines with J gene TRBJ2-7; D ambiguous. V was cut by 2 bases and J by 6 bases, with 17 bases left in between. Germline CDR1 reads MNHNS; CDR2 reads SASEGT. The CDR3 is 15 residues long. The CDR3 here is CASSETVPRHSEQYF. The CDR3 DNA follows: TGTGCCAGCAGTGAAACGGTACCCCGACACAGCGAGCAGTACTTC.

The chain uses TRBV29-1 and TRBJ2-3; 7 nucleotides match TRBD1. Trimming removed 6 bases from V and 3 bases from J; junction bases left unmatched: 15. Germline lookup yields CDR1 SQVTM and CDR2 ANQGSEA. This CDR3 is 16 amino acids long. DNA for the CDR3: TGCAGCGTCGCCCGAGTGACAGGGACGTGGACAGATACGCAGTATTTT. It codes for CSVARVTGTWTDTQYF.

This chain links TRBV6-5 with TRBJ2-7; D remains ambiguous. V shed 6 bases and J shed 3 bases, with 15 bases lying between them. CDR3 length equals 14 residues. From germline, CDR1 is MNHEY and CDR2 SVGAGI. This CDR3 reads CASSPAAVFYEQYF. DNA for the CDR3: TGTGCCAGCAGCCCCGCCGCCGTGTTCTACGAGCAGTACTTC.

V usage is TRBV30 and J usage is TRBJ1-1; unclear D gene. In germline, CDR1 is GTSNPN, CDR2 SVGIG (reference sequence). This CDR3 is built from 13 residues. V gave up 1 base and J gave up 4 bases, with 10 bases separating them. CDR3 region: CAWSADVATEAFF. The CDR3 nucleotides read TGTGCCTGGAGTGCTGACGTTGCCACTGAAGCTTTCTTT. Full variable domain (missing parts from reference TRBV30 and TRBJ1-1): SQTIHQWPATLVQPVGSPLSLECTVEGTSNPNLYWYRQAAGRGLQLLFYSVGIGQISSEVPQNLSASRPQDRQFILSSKKLLLSDSGFYLCAWSADVATEAFFGQGTRLTVV.

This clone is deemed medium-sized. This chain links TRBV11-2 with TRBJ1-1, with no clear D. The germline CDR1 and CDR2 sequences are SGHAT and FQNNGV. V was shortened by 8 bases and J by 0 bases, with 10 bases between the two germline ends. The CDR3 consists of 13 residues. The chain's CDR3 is CASGIHLNTEAFF. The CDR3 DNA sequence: TGTGCCAGCGGGATCCACTTGAACACTGAAGCTTTCTTT. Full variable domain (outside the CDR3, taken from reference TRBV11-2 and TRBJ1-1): EAGVAQSPRYKIIEKRQSVAFWCNPISGHATLYWYQQILGQGPKLLIQFQNNGVVDDSQLPKDRFSAERLKGVDSTLKIQPAKLEDSAVYLCASGIHLNTEAFFGQGTRLTVV.

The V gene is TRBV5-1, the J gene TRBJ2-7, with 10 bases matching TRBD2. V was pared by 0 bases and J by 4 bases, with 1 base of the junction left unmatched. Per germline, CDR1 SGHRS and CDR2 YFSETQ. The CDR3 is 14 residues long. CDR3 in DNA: TGCGCCAGCAGCTTGGAGGGACTAGCGTACGAGCAGTACTTC. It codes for CASSLEGLAYEQYF.

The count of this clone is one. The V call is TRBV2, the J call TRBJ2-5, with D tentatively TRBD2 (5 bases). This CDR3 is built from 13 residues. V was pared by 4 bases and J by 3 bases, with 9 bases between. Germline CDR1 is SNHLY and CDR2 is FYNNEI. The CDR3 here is CASSGERKETQYF. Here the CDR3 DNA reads TGTGCCAGCAGTGGGGAGAGGAAAGAGACCCAGTACTTC.

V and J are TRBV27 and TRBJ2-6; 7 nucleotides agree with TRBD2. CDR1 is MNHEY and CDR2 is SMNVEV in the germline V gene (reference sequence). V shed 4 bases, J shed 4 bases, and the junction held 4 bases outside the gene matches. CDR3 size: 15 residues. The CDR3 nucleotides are TGTGCCAGCAGTTGGGGGGGGAAAGGGGCCAACGTCCTGACTTTC. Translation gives CASSWGGKGANVLTF.

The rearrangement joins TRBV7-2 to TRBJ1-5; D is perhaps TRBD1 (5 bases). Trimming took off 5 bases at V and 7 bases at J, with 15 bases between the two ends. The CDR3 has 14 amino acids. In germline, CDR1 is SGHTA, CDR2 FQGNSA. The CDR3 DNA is TGTGCCAGCAGCCCTCACTCAGGGTTGCAGCCCCAGCATTTT. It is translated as CASSPHSGLQPQHF.

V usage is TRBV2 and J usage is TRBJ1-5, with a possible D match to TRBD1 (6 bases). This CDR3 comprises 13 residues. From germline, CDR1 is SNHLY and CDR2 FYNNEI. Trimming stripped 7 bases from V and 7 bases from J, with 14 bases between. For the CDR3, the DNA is TGTGCCAGCATGGGGACATGGGAACAGCCCCAGCATTTT. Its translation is CASMGTWEQPQHF.

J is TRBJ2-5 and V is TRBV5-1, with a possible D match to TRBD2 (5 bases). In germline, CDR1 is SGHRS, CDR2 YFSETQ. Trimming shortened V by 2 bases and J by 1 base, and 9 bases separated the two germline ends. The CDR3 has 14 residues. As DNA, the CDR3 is TGCGCCAGCAGCTTATCAGGACTCCAAGAGACCCAGTACTTC. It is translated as CASSLSGLQETQYF. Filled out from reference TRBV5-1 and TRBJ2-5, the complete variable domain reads KAGVTQTPRYLIKTRGQQVTLSCSPISGHRSVSWYQQTPGQGLQFLFEYFSETQRNKGNFPGRFSGRQFSNSRSEMNVSTLELGDSALYLCASSLSGLQETQYFGPGTRLLVL.

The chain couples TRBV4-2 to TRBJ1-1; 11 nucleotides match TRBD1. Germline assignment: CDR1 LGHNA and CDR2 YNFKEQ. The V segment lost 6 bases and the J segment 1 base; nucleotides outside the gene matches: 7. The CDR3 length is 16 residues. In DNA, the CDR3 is TGTGCCAGCAGTCCGGGACAGGGGGAACGGAACACTGAAGCTTTCTTT. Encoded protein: CASSPGQGERNTEAFF.